These 9 T cell receptor beta chains share one sample of origin, sequenced in a study of T-cell memory formation after mild COVID-19. MiXCR, run by TCRdb on the 5' RACE reads, gives a single entry per CDR3 protein. The table shows 50,000 or so distinct CDR3 sequences, with over 9% occurring only once. Material: PBMCs or a T cell subset sorted from them (not recorded which). The receptors stem from an adult woman who had mild COVID-19 (a few samples of this study predate the infection). Cell type and time point are not known.

This clonotype appeared many times. V and J are TRBV12-3 or TRBV12-4 and TRBJ2-1; D not certain. V lost 6 bases to trimming and J lost 5 bases, with 14 bases between them. This CDR3 is 14 amino acids long. The CDR3 here is CASSLIQTNNEQFF. The CDR3 region has the DNA TGTGCCAGCAGCCTGATCCAAACCAACAATGAGCAGTTCTTC.

The sample holds a few counts of this clonotype. This chain uses TRBV11-3 with TRBJ2-7, with D possibly matching TRBD1 (6 bases). The ends were cut back, 1 base at V and 2 bases at J, with 12 bases in the middle. Germline CDR1 and CDR2: SGHNT and YENEEA. The CDR3 totals 15 residues. The CDR3 coding sequence is TGTGCCAGCAGCTTAGTCGCAGGGGATACCTACGAGCAGTACTTC. Translation gives CASSLVAGDTYEQYF.

This clonotype ranks as medium-sized. J is TRBJ2-5 and V is TRBV20-1; D is undetermined. The CDR3 contains 15 residues. V gave up 6 bases and J gave up 6 bases, with 23 bases separating them. Per the germline V gene, CDR1 is DFQATT and CDR2 is SNEGSKA (reference sequence). The CDR3 region is CSAQNAEDSKQTQYF. The CDR3 nucleotides are TGCAGTGCCCAGAACGCGGAAGATTCAAAGCAGACCCAGTACTTC.

This clonotype has a handful of counts. The chain has TRBV7-9 and TRBJ2-5; D unresolved. Looked up from germline, CDR1 is SEHNR and CDR2 is FQNEAQ (reference sequence). V was clipped by 6 bases and J by 5 bases, with 10 bases between them. The CDR3 covers 12 residues. The CDR3 spells CASSFSGETQYF. The CDR3 coding sequence is TGTGCCAGCAGTTTTAGTGGGGAGACCCAGTACTTC.

This clonotype has just a few counts. The chain recombines TRBV7-7 with TRBJ2-2; no firm D call. Germline values: CDR1 SSHAT, CDR2 FNYEAQ (reference sequence). V lost 2 bases, J lost 7 bases, and 8 bases lay in between. The CDR3 length is 13 residues. The CDR3 DNA reads TGTGCCAGCAGCTTAAGTGGAGACGGGGAGCTGTTTTTT. Its translation is CASSLSGDGELFF. Complete variable domain (other parts from reference TRBV7-7 and TRBJ2-2): GAGVSQSPRYKVTKRGQDVTLRCDPISSHATLYWYQQALGQGPEFLTYFNYEAQPDKSGLPSDRFSAERPEGSISTLTIQRTEQRDSAMYRCASSLSGDGELFFGEGSRLTVL.

There are a few counts of this clonotype. The chain links TRBV18 to TRBJ2-2; the D is unclear. The CDR3 loop spans 14 amino acids. V gave up 2 bases and J gave up 1 base, with 5 bases separating them. Per the germline V gene, CDR1 is KGHSH and CDR2 is LQKENI. Written as DNA, the CDR3 is TGTGCCAGCTCACCAGGGAAGAACACCGGGGAGCTGTTTTTT. Translating it yields CASSPGKNTGELFF.

CDR3 residues: CATSRGLAGGTSGAQETQYF. The DNA for the CDR3 is TGTGCCACCAGCAGAGGGTTAGCGGGGGGGACGAGTGGCGCTCAAGAGACCCAGTACTTC. V and J are TRBV15 and TRBJ2-5, with TRBD2 identical over 11 bases. V shed 1 base and J 2 bases; nucleotides not matched to a gene: 15. This CDR3 has 20 residues. Looked up from germline, CDR1 is LNHNV and CDR2 is YYDKDF (reference sequence).

In its sample, this clonotype was seen many times. The V gene is TRBV5-5, the J gene TRBJ2-5; 8 bases are a match to TRBD1. In germline, CDR1 is SGHKS, CDR2 YYEKEE (reference sequence). The CDR3 has 14 amino acids. With V trimmed by 3 bases and J by 7 bases, 8 bases remained unmatched. The CDR3 DNA reads as TGTGCCAGCAGCTGGACAGGGACCCCAGGGACCCAGTACTTC. Protein product: CASSWTGTPGTQYF.

This clonotype appeared a few times. V usage is TRBV12-3 or TRBV12-4 and J usage is TRBJ2-1; D is ambiguous. The CDR3 has 13 residues. V was trimmed by 3 bases and J by 8 bases, leaving 11 bases between them. CDR3 sequence: CASSLGAFDEQFF. The DNA of the CDR3 is TGTGCCAGCAGTTTGGGTGCTTTCGATGAGCAGTTCTTC.